Below are 5 T cell receptor beta chains sequenced from a single sample in a study of control samples from healthy donors and cancer patients (TCRdb year 2020). The method was the immunoSEQ multiplex PCR assay. The source is immuneACCESS, and TCRdb retained only in-frame sequences with V and J called. Part of the clones is not carried over; for the studies checked, unresolved V genes explain less than half of this, and the remainder is unexplained. For this sample the table gives around 170,000 clones, of which about 91% were detected only once. The ten biggest clones cover roughly 5% of the sample. What was sequenced was blood. The receptor source for this set is a woman aged 25 to 45 in good health.

This clone turned up a few times. The J gene is TRBJ1-1, the V gene TRBV6-1, with D possibly matching TRBD1 (6 bases). This CDR3 comprises 15 residues. Trimming left V 3 bases short and J 0 bases short, with 11 bases between. Germline V CDR1 and CDR2: MNHNS, SASEGT. CDR3 DNA sequence: TGTGCCAGCAGTGATGGGGGCCACATGAACACTGAAGCTTTCTTT. It specifies CASSDGGHMNTEAFF.

The rearrangement joins TRBV7-8 to TRBJ1-4; D is ambiguous. Trimming removed 5 bases at V and 3 bases at J, with 13 bases between. The CDR3 has 15 amino acids. CDR1 and CDR2 (germline): SGHVS, FQNEAQ. The CDR3 bases are TGTGCCAGCAGCAAAGAGAGCCGGGCTAATGAAAAACTGTTTTTT. This translates into CASSKESRANEKLFF.

The chain employs TRBV12-3 or TRBV12-4 and TRBJ1-4, with D unclear. Trimming shortened V by 6 bases and J by 0 bases, and 5 bases separated the two germline ends. This CDR3 is built from 13 residues. The CDR3 region is CASRVATNEKLFF. DNA for the CDR3: TGTGCCAGCAGGGTTGCAACTAATGAAAAACTGTTTTTT.

This sequence joins TRBV11-3 and TRBJ2-1; 11 nucleotides align to TRBD2. With 0 bases clipped from V and 2 bases from J, the junction kept 3 bases outside the gene matches. The CDR3 loop spans 17 amino acids. Per germline, CDR1 SGHNT and CDR2 YENEEA. CDR3 DNA: TGTGCCAGCAGCTTAGAAGTAGCGGGAGGGGCCTACAATGAGCAGTTCTTC. The encoded protein is CASSLEVAGGAYNEQFF.

On this clone itself: Other DNA sequences from this sample encode an identical CDR3 as well. The chain couples TRBV5-4 to TRBJ2-3, with D unresolved. There are 13 residues in the CDR3. Germline assignment: CDR1 SGHNT and CDR2 YYREEE (reference sequence). The V and J ends lost 2 bases and 0 bases respectively, with 4 bases between them. The CDR3: CASSLSSTDTQYF. The CDR3 region has the DNA TGTGCCAGCAGCTTATCCAGCACAGATACGCAGTATTTT. The complete variable domain, with remaining parts taken from reference TRBV5-4 and TRBJ2-3, reads ETGVTQSPTHLIKTRGQQVTLRCSSQSGHNTVSWYQQALGQGPQFIFQYYREEENGRGNFPPRFSGLQFPNYSSELNVNALELDDSALYLCASSLSSTDTQYFGPGTRLTVL.